Below, one TCR beta chain is given with its context. The record originates from a study of T cells in Graves' hyperthyroidism and ophthalmopathy. Template material for amplifying TCR beta CDR3 regions consisted of RNA transcripts. First-round RT-PCR of the TCR CDR3 relied on the HTBI primer set. In TCRdb, the multiplex PCR reads were re-called with MiXCR into one record per CDR3 protein. The sample consists of hundreds of thousands of distinct CDR3 sequences, just over 35% of them appearing once. V trimming: 4 bases; J trimming: 5 bases; junction bases outside the gene matches: 20. Germline CDR1 is MNHEY and CDR2 is SVGAGI. The CDR3 length is 20 residues.

The TCR comes from a woman between 40 and 55 years old with Graves' hyperthyroidism. This rearrangement joins TRBV6-5 to TRBJ2-2, with TRBD2 matching 9 bases. The specimen was blood. The CDR3 sequence is CASSSPRGGRAAKNTGELFF. The CDR3 coding sequence is TGTGCCAGCAGTTCCCCACGCGGCGGGAGGGCCGCAAAGAATACCGGGGAGCTGTTTTTT.